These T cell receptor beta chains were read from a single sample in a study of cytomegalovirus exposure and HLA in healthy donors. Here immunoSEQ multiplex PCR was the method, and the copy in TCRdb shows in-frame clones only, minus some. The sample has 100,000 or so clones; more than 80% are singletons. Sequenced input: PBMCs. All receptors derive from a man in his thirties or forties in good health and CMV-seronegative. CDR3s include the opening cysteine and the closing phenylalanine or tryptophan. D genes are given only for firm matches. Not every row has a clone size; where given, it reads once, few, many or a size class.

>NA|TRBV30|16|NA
CAWSPRIGLGSYEQYF
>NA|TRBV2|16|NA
CASSELGGGTLETQYF
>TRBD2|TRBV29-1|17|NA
CSVELAGGMRPYNEQFF
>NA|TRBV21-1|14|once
CASSKTQGRQPQHF
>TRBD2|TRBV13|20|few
CASSPNPGLAGFPAYNEQFF
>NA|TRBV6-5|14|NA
CASSYSVQVDEQFF
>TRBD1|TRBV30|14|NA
CAWSGPGQNQPQHF
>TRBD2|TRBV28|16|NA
CASSPGLAGLRETQYF
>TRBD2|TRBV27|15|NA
CASSLGLAGVFEQFF
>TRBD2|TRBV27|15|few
CASSFSGLASGELFF
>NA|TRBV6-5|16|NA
CASSYSRTGAGNEQYF
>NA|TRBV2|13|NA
CASSPNHRYEQYF
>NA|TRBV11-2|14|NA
CASSRLGLSSEQYF
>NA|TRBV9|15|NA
CASSVDIGGQETQYF
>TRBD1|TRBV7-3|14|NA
CASSDGTGDHTAFF
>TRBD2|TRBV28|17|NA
CASMGGLPASGNYEQYF
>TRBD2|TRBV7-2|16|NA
CASSSWTSGGTGELFF
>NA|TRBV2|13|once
CASRHRVAGELFF
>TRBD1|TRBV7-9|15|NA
CASSADRGPGTEAFF
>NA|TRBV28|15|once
CASSPRAGRNTEAFF
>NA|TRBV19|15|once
CASSILKPNNQPQHF
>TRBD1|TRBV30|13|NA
CAWTLQGDSPLHF
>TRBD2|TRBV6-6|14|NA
CASSKRGGAETQYF
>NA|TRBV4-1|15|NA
CASSQEGAGTYEQYF
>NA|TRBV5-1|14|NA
CASSPQGGFTEAFF
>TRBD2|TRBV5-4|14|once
CASSGGGGTGELFF
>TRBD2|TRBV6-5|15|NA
CASSTLAGDTNEQYF
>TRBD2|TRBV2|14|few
CASTKLARQETQYF
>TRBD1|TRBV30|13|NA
CAWSNQQGTGYTF
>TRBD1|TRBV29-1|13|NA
CSGTGQAVGEAFF
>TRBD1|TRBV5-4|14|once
CASSLGQGKDTQYF
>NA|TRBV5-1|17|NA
CASSLFSHEQAAYEQYF
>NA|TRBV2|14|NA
CASSDRGVGQPQHF
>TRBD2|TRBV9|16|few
CASSVGVSGGSETQYF
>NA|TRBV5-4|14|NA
CASSLLAPQETQYF
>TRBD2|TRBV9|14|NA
CASSTSGLSYEQYF
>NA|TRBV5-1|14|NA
CASSHPQGNTEAFF
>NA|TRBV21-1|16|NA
CASSNSATSGASWGYF
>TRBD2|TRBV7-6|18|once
CASSLVASGGAGSDTQYF
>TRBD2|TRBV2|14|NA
CASQLAGGQETQYF
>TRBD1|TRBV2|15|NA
CASSAQGAYNEKLFF
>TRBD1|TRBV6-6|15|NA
CASSYPEGAGTEAFF
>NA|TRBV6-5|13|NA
CASSYSWGREQYF
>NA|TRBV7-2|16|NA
CASSLYTHPGNQPQHF
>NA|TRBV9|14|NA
CASSPKAGNEKLFF
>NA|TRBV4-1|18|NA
CASSQNLNALGGSSGYTF
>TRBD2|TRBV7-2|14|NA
CASSLTGGRDEQFF
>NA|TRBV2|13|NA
CASSTEENTEAFF
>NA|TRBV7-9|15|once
CASRAPGQINYGYTF
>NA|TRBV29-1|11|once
CSVVLVGELFF
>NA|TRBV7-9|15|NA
CASSLAGGLGETQYF
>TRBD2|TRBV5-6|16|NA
CASLGLAVGSYNEQFF
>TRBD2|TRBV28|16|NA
CASRDYYAGDTDTQYF